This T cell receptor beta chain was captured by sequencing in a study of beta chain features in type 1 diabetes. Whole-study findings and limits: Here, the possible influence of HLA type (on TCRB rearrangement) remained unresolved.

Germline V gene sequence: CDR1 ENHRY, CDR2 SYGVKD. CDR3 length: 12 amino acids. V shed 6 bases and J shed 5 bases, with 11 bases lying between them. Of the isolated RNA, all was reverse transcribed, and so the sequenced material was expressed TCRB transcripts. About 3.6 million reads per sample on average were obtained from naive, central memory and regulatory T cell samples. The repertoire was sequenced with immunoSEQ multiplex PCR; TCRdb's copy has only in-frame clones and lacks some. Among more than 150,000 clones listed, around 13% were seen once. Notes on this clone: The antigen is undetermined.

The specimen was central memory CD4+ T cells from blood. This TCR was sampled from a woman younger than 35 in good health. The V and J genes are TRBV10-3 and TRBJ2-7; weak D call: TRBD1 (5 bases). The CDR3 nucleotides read TGTGCCATCAGGTCCCAGGGCGACGAGCAGTACTTC. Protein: CAIRSQGDEQYF.